Listed below are T cell receptor beta chains from one sample, sequenced in a study of cytomegalovirus exposure and HLA in healthy donors. Assay used: immunoSEQ multiplex PCR; TCRdb lists only in-frame clones, some missing. The table records under 200,000 clones, roughly 84% of them present only once. Sample: PBMCs. These receptors were collected from a man in his thirties or forties in good health and CMV-seronegative. CDR3s include the opening cysteine and the closing phenylalanine or tryptophan. The order of the fields is clone size, J gene, V gene, D gene, CDR3 DNA, CDR3 protein. The D gene is left open where the match is weak. Size values are once, few and many counts, or a class for expanded clones, and some rows have none.

>NA|TRBJ1-3|TRBV15|NA
TGTGCCACCAGCGGGGCAGGGATCTCTGGAAACACCATATATTTT
CATSGAGISGNTIYF
>once|TRBJ2-3|TRBV5-1|NA
TGCGCCAGCAGCTTGGATTTTAGGGGGACAGATACGCAGTATTTT
CASSLDFRGTDTQYF
>NA|TRBJ1-4|TRBV5-1|NA
TGCGCCAGCAGCTTGGCAGTGGGGGCGTTCAAGGTTGCTAATGAAAAACTGTTTTTT
CASSLAVGAFKVANEKLFF
>NA|TRBJ1-4|TRBV5-1|NA
TGCGCCAGCAGCTTGGGGTCTTCAGGGTTCGGCGAAAAACTGTTTTTT
CASSLGSSGFGEKLFF
>NA|TRBJ1-4|TRBV15|NA
TGTGCCACCAGCAGTCTCCTCCTATCCGGTGGTGAAAAACTGTTTTTT
CATSSLLLSGGEKLFF
>NA|TRBJ2-7|TRBV5-1|TRBD1
TGCGCCAGCAGCTTCGCTCGACAGGGTCCTCGCGAGCAGTACTTC
CASSFARQGPREQYF
>NA|TRBJ2-7|TRBV13|TRBD1
TGTGCCAGCAGCTTCCTTCGTGGGACAGGGATGAACTACGAGCAGTACTTC
CASSFLRGTGMNYEQYF
>NA|TRBJ2-2|TRBV2|TRBD1
TGTGCCAGCAGTGGACAGGGGATGGGCGGGGAGCTGTTTTTT
CASSGQGMGGELFF
>NA|TRBJ1-5|TRBV9|TRBD1
TGTGCCAGCAGCGTAGAGGGGACAGCTTATCAGCCCCAGCATTTT
CASSVEGTAYQPQHF
>NA|TRBJ2-4|TRBV5-4|TRBD2
TGTGCCAGCACCTTGTGTCAACTAGCGGGGGGGCTCGTCGCCAAAAACATTCAGTACTTC
CASTLCQLAGGLVAKNIQYF
>NA|TRBJ1-6|TRBV6-5|NA
TGTGCCAGCAGAGAACCAGGGGCCTATAATTCACCCCTCCACTTT
CASREPGAYNSPLHF
>NA|TRBJ1-1|TRBV6-6|NA
TGTGCCAGCAGTCCAGGGGTGAACACTGAAGCTTTCTTT
CASSPGVNTEAFF
>NA|TRBJ2-1|TRBV5-1|TRBD2
TGCGCCAGCAGCCCCAGGACTAGCGGGGGATCCTACAATGAGCAGTTCTTC
CASSPRTSGGSYNEQFF
>NA|TRBJ2-5|TRBV2|NA
TGTGCCAGCAGTGTCGGCGGCCAAGAGACCCAGTACTTC
CASSVGGQETQYF
>NA|TRBJ1-1|TRBV4-1|TRBD1
TGCGCCAGCAGCCAAGACAGGGGGGTTACTGAAGCTTTCTTT
CASSQDRGVTEAFF
>once|TRBJ2-7|TRBV27|TRBD1
TGTGCCAGCAGTTTATCGTCGACAGGGGGGTACGAGCAGTACTTC
CASSLSSTGGYEQYF
>NA|TRBJ1-5|TRBV7-9|TRBD1
TGTGCCAGCAGCTCGACAGGGGCCAGTCAGCCCCAGCATTTT
CASSSTGASQPQHF
>NA|TRBJ1-5|TRBV6-1|TRBD1
TGTGCCAGCAGTGAAGAGACAGGGGGACCGATAATCGGGCAGCCCCAGCATTTT
CASSEETGGPIIGQPQHF
>NA|TRBJ2-7|TRBV5-1|TRBD2
TGCGCCAGCAGCTTGAGACTAGCGGAGAAATCATACGAGCAGTACTTC
CASSLRLAEKSYEQYF
>NA|TRBJ2-5|TRBV5-1|NA
TGCGCCAGCATCAGCTACCCCGGGACACAAGAGACCCAGTACTTC
CASISYPGTQETQYF
>NA|TRBJ1-1|TRBV7-9|TRBD1
TGTGCCAGCAGCTGGACAGGGGGACTCACTGAAGCTTTCTTT
CASSWTGGLTEAFF
>once|TRBJ1-4|TRBV6-5|NA
TGTGCCAGCAGCCTCCAGAGACAGGTTAATGAAAAACTGTTTTTT
CASSLQRQVNEKLFF